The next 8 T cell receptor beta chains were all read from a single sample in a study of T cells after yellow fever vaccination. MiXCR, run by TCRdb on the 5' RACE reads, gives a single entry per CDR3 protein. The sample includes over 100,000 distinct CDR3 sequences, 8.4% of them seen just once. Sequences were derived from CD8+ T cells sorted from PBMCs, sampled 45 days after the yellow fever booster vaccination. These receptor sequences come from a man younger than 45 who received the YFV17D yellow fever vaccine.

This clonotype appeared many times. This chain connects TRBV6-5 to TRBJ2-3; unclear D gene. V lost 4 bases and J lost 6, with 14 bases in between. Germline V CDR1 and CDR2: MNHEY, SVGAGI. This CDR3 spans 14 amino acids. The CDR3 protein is CASSFPIEGDTQYF. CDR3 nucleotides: TGTGCCAGCAGTTTCCCCATTGAAGGTGATACGCAGTATTTT.

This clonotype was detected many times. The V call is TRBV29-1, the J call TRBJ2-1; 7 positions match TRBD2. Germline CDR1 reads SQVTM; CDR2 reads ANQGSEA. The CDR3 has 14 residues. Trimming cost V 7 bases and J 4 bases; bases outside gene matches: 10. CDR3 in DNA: TGCAGCGCCAGGGAGACAGCGGGATACAATGAGCAGTTCTTC. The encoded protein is CSARETAGYNEQFF.

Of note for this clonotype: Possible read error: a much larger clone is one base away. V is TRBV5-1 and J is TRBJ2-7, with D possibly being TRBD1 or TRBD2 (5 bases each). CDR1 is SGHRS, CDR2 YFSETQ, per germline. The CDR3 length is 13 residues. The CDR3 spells CTSRGVPNYEQYF. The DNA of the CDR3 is TGCACCAGCAGAGGGGTTCCTAACTACGAGCAGTACTTC. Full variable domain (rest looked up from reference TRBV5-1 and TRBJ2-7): KAGVTQTPRYLIKTRGQQVTLSCSPISGHRSVSWYQQTPGQGLQFLFEYFSETQRNKGNFPGRFSGRQFSNSRSEMNVSTLELGDSALYLCTSRGVPNYEQYFGPGTRLTVT.

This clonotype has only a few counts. The DNA of the CDR3 is TGTGCCAGCACCACCGACATGGATACGCAGTATTTT. It encodes CASTTDMDTQYF. This sequence joins TRBV6-2 or TRBV6-3 and TRBJ2-3; no reliable D call. This CDR3 has 12 amino acids. Trimming left V 7 bases short and J 6 bases short, with 11 bases between. CDR1 is MNHEY, CDR2 SVGEGT, per germline.

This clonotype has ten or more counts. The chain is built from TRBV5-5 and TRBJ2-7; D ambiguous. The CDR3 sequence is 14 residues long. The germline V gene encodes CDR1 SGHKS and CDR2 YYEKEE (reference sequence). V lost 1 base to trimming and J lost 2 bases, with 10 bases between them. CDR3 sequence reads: CASSLTGFTYEQYF. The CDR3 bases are TGTGCCAGCAGCTTGACCGGATTTACCTACGAGCAGTACTTC.

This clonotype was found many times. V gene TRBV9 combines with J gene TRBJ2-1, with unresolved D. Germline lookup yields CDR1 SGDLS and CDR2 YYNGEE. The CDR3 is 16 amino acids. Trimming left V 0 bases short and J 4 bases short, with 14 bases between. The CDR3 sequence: CASSVDLGANYNEQFF. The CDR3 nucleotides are TGTGCCAGCAGCGTAGATCTAGGAGCGAATTACAATGAGCAGTTCTTC.

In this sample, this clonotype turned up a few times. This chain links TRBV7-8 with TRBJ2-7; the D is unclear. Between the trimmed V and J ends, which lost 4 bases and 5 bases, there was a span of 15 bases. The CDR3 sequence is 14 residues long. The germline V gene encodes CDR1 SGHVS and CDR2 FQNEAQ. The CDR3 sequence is CASSYVWSTNEQYF. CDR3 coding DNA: TGTGCCAGCAGCTACGTCTGGAGCACCAACGAGCAGTACTTC.

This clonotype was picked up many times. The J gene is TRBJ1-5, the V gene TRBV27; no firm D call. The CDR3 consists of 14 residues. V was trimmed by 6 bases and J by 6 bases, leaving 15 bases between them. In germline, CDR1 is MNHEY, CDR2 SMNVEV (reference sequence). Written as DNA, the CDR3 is TGTGCCAGCAGCCCTGGAACGGTTGCTCAGCCCCAGCATTTT. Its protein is CASSPGTVAQPQHF.